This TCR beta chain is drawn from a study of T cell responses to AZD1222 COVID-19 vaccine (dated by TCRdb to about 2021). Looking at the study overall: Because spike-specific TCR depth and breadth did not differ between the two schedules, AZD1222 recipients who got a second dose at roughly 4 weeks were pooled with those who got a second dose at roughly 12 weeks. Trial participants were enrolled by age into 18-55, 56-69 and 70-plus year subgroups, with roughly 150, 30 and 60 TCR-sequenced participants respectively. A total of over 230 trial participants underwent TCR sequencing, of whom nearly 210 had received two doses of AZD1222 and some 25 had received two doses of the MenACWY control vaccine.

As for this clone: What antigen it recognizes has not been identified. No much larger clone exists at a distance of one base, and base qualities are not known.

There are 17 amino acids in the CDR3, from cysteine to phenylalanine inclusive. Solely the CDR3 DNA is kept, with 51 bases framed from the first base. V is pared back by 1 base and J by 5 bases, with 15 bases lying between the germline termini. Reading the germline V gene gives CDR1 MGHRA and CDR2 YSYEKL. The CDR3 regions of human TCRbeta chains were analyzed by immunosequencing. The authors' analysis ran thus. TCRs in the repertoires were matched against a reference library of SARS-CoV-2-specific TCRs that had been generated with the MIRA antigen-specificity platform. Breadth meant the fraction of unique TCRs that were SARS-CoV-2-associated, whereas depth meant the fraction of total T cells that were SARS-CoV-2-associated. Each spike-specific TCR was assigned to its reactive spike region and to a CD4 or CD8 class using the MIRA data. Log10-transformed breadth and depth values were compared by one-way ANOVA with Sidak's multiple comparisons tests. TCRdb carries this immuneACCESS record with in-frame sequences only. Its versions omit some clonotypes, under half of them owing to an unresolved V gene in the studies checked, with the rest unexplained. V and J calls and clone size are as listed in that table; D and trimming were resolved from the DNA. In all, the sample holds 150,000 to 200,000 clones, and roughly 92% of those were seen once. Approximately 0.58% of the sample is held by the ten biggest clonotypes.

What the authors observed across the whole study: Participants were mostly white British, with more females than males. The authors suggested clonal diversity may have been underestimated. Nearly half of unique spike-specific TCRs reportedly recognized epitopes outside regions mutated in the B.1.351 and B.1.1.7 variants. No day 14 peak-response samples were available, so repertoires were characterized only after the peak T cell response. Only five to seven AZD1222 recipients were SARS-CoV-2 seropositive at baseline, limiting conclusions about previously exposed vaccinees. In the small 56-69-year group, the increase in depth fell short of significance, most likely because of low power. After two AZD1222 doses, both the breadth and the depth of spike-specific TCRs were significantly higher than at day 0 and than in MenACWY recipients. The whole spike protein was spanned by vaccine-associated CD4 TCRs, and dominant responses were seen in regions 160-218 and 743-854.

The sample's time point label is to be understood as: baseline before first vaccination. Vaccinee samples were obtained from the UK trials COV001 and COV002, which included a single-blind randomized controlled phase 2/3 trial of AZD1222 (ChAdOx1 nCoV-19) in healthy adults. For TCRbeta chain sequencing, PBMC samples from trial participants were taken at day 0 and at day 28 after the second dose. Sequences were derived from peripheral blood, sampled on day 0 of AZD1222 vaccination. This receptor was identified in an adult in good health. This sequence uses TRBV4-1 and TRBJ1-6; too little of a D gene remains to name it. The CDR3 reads CASSQVDMGFHNSPLHF. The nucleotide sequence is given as TGCGCCAGCAGCCAAGTTGATATGGGTTTCCATAATTCACCCCTCCACTTT.